A single sample gave rise to the 3 T cell receptor beta chains below, sequenced in a study of cytomegalovirus exposure and HLA in healthy donors. The PCR used 60 Vbeta and 13 Jbeta primers. The assay was immunoSEQ multiplex PCR, and TCRdb's table has in-frame clones only and misses some. The sample has some 120,000 clones, about 68% seen once. Source material: PBMCs. The receptors stem from a woman in her forties in good health and CMV-seropositive.

V usage is TRBV11-1 and J usage is TRBJ2-7; 9 bases fit TRBD1. This CDR3 is built from 15 residues. With 4 bases clipped from V and 5 bases from J, the junction kept 9 bases outside the gene matches. Germline V CDR1 and CDR2: SGHAT, FQDESV (reference sequence). The CDR3 DNA reads as TGTGCCAGCAGCTCCCGGACAGGGGAGGTAGACGAGCAGTACTTC. This codes for CASSSRTGEVDEQYF.

The chain carries TRBV13 and TRBJ2-7, with 14 bases lining up with TRBD2. Germline V gene lookup returns CDR1 PRHDT and CDR2 FYEKMQ (reference sequence). The CDR3 has 16 residues. The ends lost 2 bases at V and 4 bases at J; junction bases unmatched: 4. CDR3 sequence: CASSLKRTSGRYEQYF. For the CDR3, the DNA is TGTGCCAGCAGCTTAAAAAGGACTAGCGGGAGGTACGAGCAGTACTTC.

J is TRBJ2-7 and V is TRBV11-2; 8 bases agree with TRBD2. CDR1 is SGHAT and CDR2 is FQNNGV in the germline V gene. This CDR3 comprises 14 residues. Losses at the gene ends were 1 base for V and 3 bases for J; bases not matched to a gene: 2. The CDR3 nucleotides read TGTGCCAGCAGCTTAGGGACTAGCAGCTACGAGCAGTACTTC. Translating gives CASSLGTSSYEQYF.